Each of the 32 T cell receptor beta chains below was sequenced from the same sample in a study of T cell changes during pregnancy in multiple sclerosis. Sequencing used immunoSEQ multiplex PCR; TCRdb keeps in-frame clones, though not all of them. The data contain approximately 52,000 clones, just over 85% of them seen just once; the ten biggest clones take up roughly 1.2%. The sample was CD4+ T cells from peripheral blood mononuclear cells, taken in the second trimester of pregnancy. These receptors were collected from a female donor with multiple sclerosis, enrolled in a pregnancy study.

The chain links TRBV10-3 to TRBJ2-7; TRBD1 might be the D (5 bases). CDR1 ENHRY and CDR2 SYGVKD come from the germline V gene. The CDR3 consists of 13 residues. The V and J ends lost 10 bases and 0 bases respectively, with 13 bases between them. The CDR3 coding sequence is TGTGCCAGTGGGGCCGAAAGCTCCTACGAGCAGTACTTC. Its translation: CASGAESSYEQYF.

The V and J genes are TRBV30 and TRBJ1-2, with D perhaps TRBD1 (5 bases). The CDR3 totals 13 residues. The germline V and J ends were trimmed by 1 base and 6 bases, with 12 bases remaining between them. The germline V gene encodes CDR1 GTSNPN and CDR2 SVGIG (reference sequence). CDR3 bases: TGTGCCTGGAGTGAGGGCAGGGCCCATGGCTACACCTTC. Translated, it gives CAWSEGRAHGYTF.

The V and J genes are TRBV28 and TRBJ1-4; D might be TRBD1 (5 bases). V lost 5 bases and J lost 6, with 25 bases in between. Germline CDR1 MDHEN, CDR2 SYDVKM. The CDR3 consists of 18 residues. The CDR3 bases are TGTGCCAGCAGTCCAATATTGGGCCGGGGGGGGAGGGATGAAAAACTGTTTTTT. This encodes CASSPILGRGGRDEKLFF.

J is TRBJ2-7 and V is TRBV7-2, with D tentatively TRBD2 (5 bases). This CDR3 has 15 amino acids. Looked up from germline, CDR1 is SGHTA and CDR2 is FQGNSA. The ends were cut back, 10 bases at V and 2 bases at J, with 21 bases in the middle. CDR3 nucleotide sequence: TGTGCCACCTCCATTAGGGCCGGGGTGGCCTACGAGCAGTACTTC. Translated, it gives CATSIRAGVAYEQYF.

V and J are TRBV28 and TRBJ2-1, with 13 bases aligning to TRBD2. V was clipped by 6 bases and J by 0 bases; unmatched bases: 14. CDR1 is MDHEN and CDR2 is SYDVKM in the germline V gene. The CDR3 totals 20 residues. The CDR3 region is CASSHPTSGRPLSSYNEQFF. As DNA, the CDR3 is TGTGCCAGCAGCCACCCGACTAGCGGGAGGCCATTAAGCTCCTACAATGAGCAGTTCTTC.

The chain combines TRBV2 with TRBJ2-5; 10 bases align to TRBD1. The J segment lost 3 bases and the V segment lost 5 bases, leaving 3 bases of the junction unmatched. Germline V lookup: CDR1 SNHLY, CDR2 FYNNEI. The CDR3 consists of 14 residues. The CDR3 coding sequence is TGTGCCAGCAGTCCGGGGACAGGGGAAGAGACCCAGTACTTC. Translating gives CASSPGTGEETQYF.

The chain couples TRBV18 to TRBJ2-7, with D tentatively TRBD2 (5 bases). Germline V gives CDR1 KGHSH, CDR2 LQKENI. This CDR3 is built from 15 residues. V was cut by 3 bases and J by 3 bases, with 15 bases left in between. The chain's CDR3 is CASSPTRELFYEQYF. CDR3 DNA: TGTGCCAGCTCACCTACCCGGGAATTATTCTACGAGCAGTACTTC.

The chain combines TRBV7-2 with TRBJ2-4; 7 positions match TRBD1. This CDR3 has 13 amino acids. Trimming at V came to 1 base and at J to 8 bases, leaving 2 bases not matched to a gene. CDR1 is SGHTA and CDR2 is FQGNSA in the germline V gene. CDR3 coding DNA: TGTGCCAGCAGCTTAGGACAGGGAGACATTCAGTACTTC. Translation gives CASSLGQGDIQYF.

The rearrangement links TRBV6-5 to TRBJ1-2; 7 positions match TRBD1. The CDR3 is 14 residues long. Per germline, CDR1 MNHEY and CDR2 SVGAGI. Trimming took 7 bases from V and 4 from J; bases not matched to a gene: 9. CDR3 coding DNA: TGTGCCAGCACCAGACAGGGCTGGGGCTATGGCTACACCTTC. Protein product: CASTRQGWGYGYTF.

The chain employs TRBV5-1 and TRBJ2-1, with D possibly TRBD2 on 5 matching bases. The CDR3 has 13 amino acids. From germline, CDR1 is SGHRS and CDR2 YFSETQ. With 4 bases removed from V and 4 bases from J, the gap between germline ends came to 9 bases. CDR3 loop: CASSADLYNEQFF. The CDR3, as DNA: TGCGCCAGCAGCGCGGACTTGTACAATGAGCAGTTCTTC. The entire variable domain, with the rest obtained from reference TRBV5-1 and TRBJ2-1, is as follows: KAGVTQTPRYLIKTRGQQVTLSCSPISGHRSVSWYQQTPGQGLQFLFEYFSETQRNKGNFPGRFSGRQFSNSRSEMNVSTLELGDSALYLCASSADLYNEQFFGPGTRLTVL.

The rearrangement links TRBV12-5 to TRBJ1-2; 9 bases match TRBD1. CDR3 length: 17 residues. Germline V CDR1 and CDR2: LGHNT, FRNRAP. Unmatched junction bases numbered 10, after V lost 0 bases and J lost 5 bases. DNA for the CDR3: TGTGCTAGTGGTTTGGTACGAGGGGACAGGGAGCCTTATGGCTACACCTTC. The encoded protein is CASGLVRGDREPYGYTF.

The sample holds a few counts of this clone. V gene TRBV30 combines with J gene TRBJ1-1, with 9 nucleotides matching TRBD1. Trimming at V came to 5 bases and at J to 11 bases, leaving 6 bases not matched to a gene. This CDR3 has 11 residues. Germline CDR1 and CDR2: GTSNPN and SVGIG (reference sequence). Written as DNA, the CDR3 is TGTGCCTGGTCCGGGACAGGGAGCGCTTTCTTT. Translated, it gives CAWSGTGSAFF.

The rearrangement uses TRBV6-1 and TRBJ2-7; a possible D gene is TRBD1 (6 bases). The CDR3 totals 14 residues. CDR1 MNHNS and CDR2 SASEGT come from the germline V gene. V dropped 4 bases and J dropped 2 bases, with 12 bases sitting between them. DNA of the CDR3: TGTGCCAGCAGTGCCCGGGACACAGCCTACGAGCAGTACTTC. This gives the protein CASSARDTAYEQYF.

This sequence joins TRBV5-1 and TRBJ2-7; D possibly corresponds to TRBD1 (6 bases). Germline V lookup: CDR1 SGHRS, CDR2 YFSETQ. V was shortened by 2 bases and J by 2 bases, with 14 bases between the two germline ends. CDR3 length: 15 amino acids. The CDR3 loop is CASSFAYRDTYEQYF. CDR3 bases: TGCGCCAGCAGCTTTGCGTACAGGGATACCTACGAGCAGTACTTC.

This clone showed up just a few times. This sequence joins TRBV7-9 and TRBJ2-7, with TRBD1 matching 9 bases. V shed 5 bases, J shed 7 bases, and the junction held 12 bases outside the gene matches. Germline CDR1 reads SEHNR; CDR2 reads FQNEAQ (reference sequence). The CDR3 loop spans 15 amino acids. The CDR3 DNA is TGTGCCAGCAGCACCGCGGGGACAGGGCCGTGGGAGCAGTACTTC. It translates to CASSTAGTGPWEQYF.

This chain connects TRBV10-2 to TRBJ2-1; 12 nucleotides line up with TRBD2. CDR3 length equals 15 residues. V dropped 7 bases and J dropped 8; count of bases not matched to a gene: 9. The V gene's germline CDR1 is WSHSY and CDR2 SAAADI. CDR3 nucleotides: TGCGCCAGCAAACTAGCGGGAGGTGCCCCCGATGAGCAGTTCTTC. This codes for CASKLAGGAPDEQFF.

The rearrangement uses TRBV6-1 and TRBJ1-3, with D maybe TRBD1 (6 bases). The CDR3 spans 14 residues. In germline, CDR1 is MNHNS, CDR2 SASEGT. V dropped 3 bases and J dropped 4 bases, with 10 bases sitting between them. The CDR3 coding sequence is TGTGCCAGCAGTGAGACAGGACGAGGAAACACCATATATTTT. Encoded protein: CASSETGRGNTIYF.

This sequence joins TRBV30 and TRBJ2-7, with a weak D call TRBD2 (6 bases). With 3 bases removed from V and 2 bases from J, the gap between germline ends came to 17 bases. Germline V CDR1 and CDR2: GTSNPN, SVGIG (reference sequence). The CDR3 consists of 15 residues. CDR3 nucleotides: TGTGCCTGGAGCCCGGGACTCAGCAAGACCTACGAGCAGTACTTC. The encoded protein is CAWSPGLSKTYEQYF.

The rearrangement links TRBV5-1 to TRBJ2-7; TRBD2 agrees at 9 bases. The CDR3 covers 15 residues. The J segment lost 4 bases and the V segment lost 0 bases, leaving 5 bases of the junction unmatched. Per germline, CDR1 SGHRS and CDR2 YFSETQ. Written as DNA, the CDR3 is TGCGCCAGCAGCTTGGTTAGCGGGAGAGTGTACGAGCAGTACTTC. Translation gives CASSLVSGRVYEQYF.

This clone was picked up one time. The rearrangement links TRBV20-1 to TRBJ2-5, with D hard to call. This CDR3 is 11 amino acids long. Trimming removed 0 bases at V and 5 bases at J, with 4 bases between. CDR1 and CDR2 (germline): DFQATT, SNEGSKA (reference sequence). CDR3 protein: CSARDQETQYF. CDR3 nucleotides: TGCAGTGCTAGAGATCAGGAGACCCAGTACTTC.

The chain has TRBV25-1 and TRBJ2-5; D may be TRBD2 (6 bases). The V end lost 4 bases, the J end lost 7 bases, and 22 bases lay between the germline ends. The CDR3 consists of 16 residues. CDR1 is MGHDK and CDR2 is SYGVNS in the germline V gene. CDR3 region: CASSVINGVGRGTQYF. As DNA, the CDR3 is TGTGCCAGCAGTGTGATAAATGGGGTCGGGAGAGGGACCCAGTACTTC.

This sequence joins TRBV6-4 and TRBJ2-2; 8 bases are shared with TRBD1. Trimming took 4 bases from V and 5 from J; bases not matched to a gene: 3. The CDR3 contains 14 residues. Germline V CDR1 and CDR2: MRHNA, SNTAGT. The CDR3 protein is CASSVDRGTGELFF. CDR3 DNA: TGTGCCAGCAGTGTTGACAGGGGAACCGGGGAGCTGTTTTTT.

This rearrangement joins TRBV11-2 to TRBJ1-5; D possibly corresponds to TRBD1 (5 bases). Trimming removed 3 bases from V and 5 bases from J, with 8 bases in between. The CDR3 runs 13 residues. CDR1 and CDR2 (germline): SGHAT, FQNNGV. The chain's CDR3 is CASSFSGDQPQHF. DNA of the CDR3: TGTGCCAGCAGCTTCTCGGGGGATCAGCCCCAGCATTTT.

This chain uses TRBV5-6 with TRBJ2-3, with D perhaps matching TRBD1 (6 bases). Germline V gene sequence: CDR1 SGHDT, CDR2 YYEEEE. The CDR3 has 19 residues. V was cut by 3 bases and J by 0 bases, with 23 bases left in between. The CDR3 loop is CASSYREAIFLTSTDTQYF. The DNA for the CDR3 is TGTGCCAGCAGCTACAGGGAAGCGATATTCTTAACTAGCACAGATACGCAGTATTTT.

The chain is built from TRBV6-6 and TRBJ2-1; 8 bases map to TRBD2. Germline loops: CDR1 MNHNY, CDR2 SVGAGI (reference sequence). J was trimmed by 8 bases and V by 5 bases; bases with no gene match: 8. The CDR3 totals 14 residues. The chain's CDR3 is CASSGEREPDEQFF. CDR3 DNA sequence: TGTGCCAGCAGTGGGGAGCGGGAGCCCGATGAGCAGTTCTTC.

This clone was recorded a few times. The chain has TRBV10-3 and TRBJ1-1; no clear D gene. V was cut by 6 bases and J by 0 bases, with 11 bases left in between. From germline, CDR1 is ENHRY and CDR2 SYGVKD. The CDR3 runs 14 residues. The CDR3 here is CAISGVLVNTEAFF. CDR3 DNA sequence: TGTGCCATCAGCGGAGTTTTGGTGAACACTGAAGCTTTCTTT.

This clone was counted a single time. The chain recombines TRBV10-2 with TRBJ2-5; TRBD2 matches 11 bases. The CDR3 covers 13 residues. Losses at the gene ends were 6 bases for V and 5 bases for J; bases not matched to a gene: 2. Germline values: CDR1 WSHSY, CDR2 SAAADI. The DNA for the CDR3 is TGCGCCAGCAGACTAGCGGGAGTCGAGACCCAGTACTTC. Translation gives CASRLAGVETQYF.

Note on this clone: Germline is not matched at one junction end, which may reflect a read error. This chain uses TRBV5-4 with TRBJ1-2, with D perhaps TRBD1 (5 bases). CDR1 and CDR2 (germline): SGHNT, YYREEE (reference sequence). This CDR3 comprises 13 residues. The CDR3 DNA sequence: TGTGCCAGCAGCTTAGCTCAGGGTAGATGGAAGGGGTTC. It translates to CASSLAQGRWKGF.

V and J are TRBV19 and TRBJ1-2, with 8 bases fitting TRBD1. Losses at the gene ends were 5 bases for V and 4 bases for J; bases not matched to a gene: 9. This CDR3 comprises 15 residues. From germline, CDR1 is LNHDA and CDR2 SQIVND (reference sequence). The CDR3 nucleotides are TGTGCCAGTAGTGCCGGACAGGGATTCACCTATGGCTACACCTTC. Amino acid sequence: CASSAGQGFTYGYTF.

V gene TRBV19 combines with J gene TRBJ1-4, with D possibly matching TRBD1 (5 bases). The CDR3 totals 15 residues. V lost 5 bases to trimming and J lost 8 bases, with 18 bases between them. Germline V gives CDR1 LNHDA, CDR2 SQIVND (reference sequence). The CDR3: CASSAATGPNEKLFF. Written as DNA, the CDR3 is TGTGCCAGTAGTGCCGCAACAGGACCGAACGAAAAACTGTTTTTT.

The rearrangement links TRBV6-1 to TRBJ1-2, with 9 bases aligning to TRBD1. The CDR3 has 15 amino acids. The junction had 4 bases not matched to a gene; V was cut back by 1 base and J by 4 bases. CDR1 MNHNS and CDR2 SASEGT come from the germline V gene. The CDR3, as DNA: TGTGCCAGCAGTGAAGGGACAGGGGCTACCTATGGCTACACCTTC. It yields the protein CASSEGTGATYGYTF.

The V gene is TRBV12-5, the J gene TRBJ2-7, with D maybe TRBD2 (7 bases). This CDR3 comprises 20 residues. In germline, CDR1 is LGHNT, CDR2 FRNRAP. V was pared by 5 bases and J by 3 bases, with 32 bases between. The CDR3 coding sequence is TGTGCTAGTGGTCTCAACGCCCGGGGGGCCATTACTGACTTGAACTACGAGCAGTACTTC. Translation: CASGLNARGAITDLNYEQYF.